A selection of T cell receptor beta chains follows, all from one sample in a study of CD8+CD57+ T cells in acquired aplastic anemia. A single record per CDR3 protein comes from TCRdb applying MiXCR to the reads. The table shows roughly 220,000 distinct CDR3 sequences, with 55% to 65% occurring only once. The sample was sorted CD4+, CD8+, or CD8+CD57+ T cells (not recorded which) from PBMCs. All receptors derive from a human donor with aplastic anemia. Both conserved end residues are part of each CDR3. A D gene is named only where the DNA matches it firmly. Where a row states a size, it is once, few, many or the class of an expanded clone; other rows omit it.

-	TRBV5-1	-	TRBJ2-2	TGCGCCAGCGGAGCCAGCACCGGGGAGCTGTTTTTT	CASGASTGELFF
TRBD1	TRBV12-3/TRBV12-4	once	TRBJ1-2	TGTGCCAGCAGACAGGGGGCGGGTGGCTACACCTTC	CASRQGAGGYTF
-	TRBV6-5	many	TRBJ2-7	TGTGCCAGCAGTTACTCTAGCTTTCGGGGTATCCACGAGCAGTACTTC	CASSYSSFRGIHEQYF
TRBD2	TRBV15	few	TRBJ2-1	TGTGCCACCAGCAGAGGTGGGACTAGCGGGAGGAGGGGGCAGTTCTTC	CATSRGGTSGRRGQFF
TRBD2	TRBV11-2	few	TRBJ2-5	TGTGCCGTCGGGGGGGCGGTTCTTTCAGAGACCCAGTACTTC	CAVGGAVLSETQYF
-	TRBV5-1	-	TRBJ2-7	TGCGCCAGCAGCTTGGTCGGGACGGGGGCCTACGAGCAGTACTTC	CASSLVGTGAYEQYF
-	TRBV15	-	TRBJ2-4	TGTGCCACCAGCGTGGGGGATAGCTTTCAGTACTTC	CATSVGDSFQYF
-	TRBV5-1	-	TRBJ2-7	TGCGCCAGCAGCCCTGGGGTAGCGGCCTACGAGCAGTACTTC	CASSPGVAAYEQYF
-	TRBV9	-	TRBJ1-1	TGTGCCGGCAGTGCGCCGGGTCCTGCAGGGGTTACTGAAGCTTTCTTT	CAGSAPGPAGVTEAFF
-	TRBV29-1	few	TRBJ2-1	TGCAGCGTTGACGCCCACGGATCCTACAATGAGCAGTTCTTC	CSVDAHGSYNEQFF
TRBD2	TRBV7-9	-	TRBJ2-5	TGTGCCAGCAGCTTAGGACTAGCGGGGGGGCCAGAGACCCAGTACTTC	CASSLGLAGGPETQYF
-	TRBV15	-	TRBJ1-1	TGTGCCACCAGCAGATACAACACTGAAGCTTTCTTT	CATSRYNTEAFF
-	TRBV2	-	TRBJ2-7	TGTGCCAGCAGTGAGAAGTACGAGCAGTACTTC	CASSEKYEQYF
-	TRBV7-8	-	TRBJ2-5	TGTGCCAGCAGTCGGACTATTTTACAAGAGACCCAGTACTTC	CASSRTILQETQYF
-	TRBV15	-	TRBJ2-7	TGTGCCACCAGCAGCTCCGCCGATCAATACGAGCAGTACTTC	CATSSSADQYEQYF
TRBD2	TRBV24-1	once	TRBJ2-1	TGTGCCACCAGTGACCGCGGGACTAGCGGGAGCTCCTACAATGAGCAGTTCTTC	CATSDRGTSGSSYNEQFF
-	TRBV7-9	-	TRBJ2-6	TGTGCCAGCAGCTTAAGTACCCGCTCTGGGGCCAACGTCCTGACTTTC	CASSLSTRSGANVLTF
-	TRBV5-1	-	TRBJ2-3	TGCGCCAGCAGCTTGGCTGTTAGGGAAGAAGATACGCAGTATTTT	CASSLAVREEDTQYF
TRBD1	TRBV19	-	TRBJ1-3	TGTGCCAGTACCATAGCCGGAACAGGGGCCCTCTCTGGAAACACCATATATTTT	CASTIAGTGALSGNTIYF
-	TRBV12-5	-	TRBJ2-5	TGTGCCAGCAGTTTTGAGGGGGAGACCCAGTACTTC	CASSFEGETQYF
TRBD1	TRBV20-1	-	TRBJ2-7	TGCAGTGCACGAAGGACAGGGGATCTGTGCGAGCAGTACTTC	CSARRTGDLCEQYF
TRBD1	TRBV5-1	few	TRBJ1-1	TGCGCCAGCAGCATACAAAGTCCCGGGACAGGGGTGAACACTGAAGCTTTCTTT	CASSIQSPGTGVNTEAFF
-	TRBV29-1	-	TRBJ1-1	TGCAGCGTTGGCAGGGAGGTCACTGAAGCTTTCTTT	CSVGREVTEAFF
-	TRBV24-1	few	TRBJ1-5	TGTGCCACCGGTCGTGAGGGGGGGGGCAATCAGCCCCAGCATTTT	CATGREGGGNQPQHF
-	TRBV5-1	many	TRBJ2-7	TGCGCCAGCAGCCGGGACCATGGTGTTGAGCAGTACTTC	CASSRDHGVEQYF
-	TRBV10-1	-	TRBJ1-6	TGCGCCAGCAGTGAGGGGGGGGCTGGTAATTCACCCCTCCACTTT	CASSEGGAGNSPLHF
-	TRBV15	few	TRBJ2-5	TGTGCCACCAGCAGAGGTGTTGAGACCCAGTACTTC	CATSRGVETQYF
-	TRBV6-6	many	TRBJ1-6	TGTGCCAGCAGTTACTGGATCTTCCTGGGCGCTACGAATTCACCCCTCCACTTT	CASSYWIFLGATNSPLHF
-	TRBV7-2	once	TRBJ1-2	TGTGCCAGCAGCGAAACTCCGTCCGGCTACACCTTC	CASSETPSGYTF
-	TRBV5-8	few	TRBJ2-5	TGTGCCAGCAGCCCCATGCACCAAGAGACCCAGTACTTC	CASSPMHQETQYF
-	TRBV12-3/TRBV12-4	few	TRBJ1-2	TGTGCCAGCAGTTTAAAGAGGAACTATGGCTACACCTTC	CASSLKRNYGYTF
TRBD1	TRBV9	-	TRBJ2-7	TGTGCCAGCAGCCCCCGACAGGGTGGTCCCGAGCAGTACTTC	CASSPRQGGPEQYF
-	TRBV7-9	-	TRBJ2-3	TGTGCCAGCAGCTCTCTGTTTGCGGAGACCACAGATACGCAGTATTTT	CASSSLFAETTDTQYF
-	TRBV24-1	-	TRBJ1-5	TGTGCCACCAGTGACCTGAATCAGCCCCAGCATTTT	CATSDLNQPQHF